The clone carrying this T cell receptor beta chain was seen at least ten times. Its antigen is undetermined. The data originate from a study of human T cells and chemical hapten exposure. In the study overall: Patch tests applied 0.01% DPC to the upper back, read at 6 days.

Time point described: pre-sensitization, week 0. Treatment reported: therapeutic diphenylcyclopropenone sensitization with weekly scalp DPC. In every case, blood was obtained before the patch test was applied. RNA extraction used unfractionated whole blood as the source of total RNA. The CDR3 spans 14 residues. CDR1 and CDR2 from the germline V gene are ENHRY and SYGVKD. V was pared by 4 bases and J by 2 bases, with 9 bases between. TCRdb called the RACE reads again in MiXCR, with one record for every CDR3 protein. Here the sample spans 60,000 to 70,000 distinct CDR3 sequences, roughly 9.7% being singletons. Regarding the study as a whole: The immune response of these alopecia patients might not match healthy individuals'.

The sequence derives from a woman aged 45-65 years with alopecia areata. Some clones in this sample may be carry-over from other donors' samples. The sample here was whole blood, taken in connection with sensitization to the hapten diphenylcyclopropenone (DPC). The chain couples TRBV10-3 to TRBJ1-5; D uncertain. CDR3 residues: CAISAQHGNQPQHF. Written as DNA, the CDR3 is TGTGCCATCAGTGCCCAACACGGCAATCAGCCCCAGCATTTT.